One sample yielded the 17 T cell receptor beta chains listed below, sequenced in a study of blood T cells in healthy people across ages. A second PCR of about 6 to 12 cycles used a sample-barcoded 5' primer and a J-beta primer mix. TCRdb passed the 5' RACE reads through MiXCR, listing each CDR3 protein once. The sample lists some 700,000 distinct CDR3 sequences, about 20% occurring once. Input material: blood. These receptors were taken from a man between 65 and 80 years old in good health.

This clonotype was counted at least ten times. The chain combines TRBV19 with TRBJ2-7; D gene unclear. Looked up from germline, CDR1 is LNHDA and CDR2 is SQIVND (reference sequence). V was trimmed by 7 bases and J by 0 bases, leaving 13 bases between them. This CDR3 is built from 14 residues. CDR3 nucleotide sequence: TGTGCCAGTAAACCAGGAATCGGCTCCTACGAGCAGTACGTC. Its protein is CASKPGIGSYEQYV.

The CDR3: CASISGSASGNEQFF. In DNA, the CDR3 is TGTGCCAGCATTTCTGGGAGCGCCTCGGGCAATGAGCAGTTCTTC. V gene TRBV28 combines with J gene TRBJ2-1; D is perhaps TRBD2 (5 bases). Trimming stripped 7 bases from V and 6 bases from J, with 19 bases between. The germline V gene encodes CDR1 MDHEN and CDR2 SYDVKM. The CDR3 covers 15 residues.

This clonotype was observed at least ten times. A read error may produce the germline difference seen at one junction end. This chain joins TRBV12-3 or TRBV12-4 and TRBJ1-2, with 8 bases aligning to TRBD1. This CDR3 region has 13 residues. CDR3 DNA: TGTGCCAGCAGCTTAGCAGGGGGCGGTGGCTACACCTTC. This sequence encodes CASSLAGGGGYTF.

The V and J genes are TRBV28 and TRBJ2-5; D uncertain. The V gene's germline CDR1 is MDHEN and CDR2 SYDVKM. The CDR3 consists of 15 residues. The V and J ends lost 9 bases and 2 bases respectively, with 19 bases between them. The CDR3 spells CASSGHRVNQETQYF. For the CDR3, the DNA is TGTGCCAGTTCGGGTCATCGTGTAAATCAAGAGACCCAGTACTTC.

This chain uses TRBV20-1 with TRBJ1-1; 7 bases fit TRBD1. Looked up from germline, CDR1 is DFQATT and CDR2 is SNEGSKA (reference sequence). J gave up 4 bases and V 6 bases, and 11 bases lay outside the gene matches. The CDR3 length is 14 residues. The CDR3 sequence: CSAVTGRGRTEAFF. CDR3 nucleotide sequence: TGCAGTGCCGTGACAGGGCGGGGTCGCACTGAAGCTTTCTTT.

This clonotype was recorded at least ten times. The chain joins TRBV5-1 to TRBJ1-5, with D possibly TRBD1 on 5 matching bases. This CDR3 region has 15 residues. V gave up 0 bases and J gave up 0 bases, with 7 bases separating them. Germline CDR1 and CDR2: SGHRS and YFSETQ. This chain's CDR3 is CASSLGGDSNQPQHF. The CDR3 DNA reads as TGCGCCAGCAGCTTGGGAGGGGATAGCAATCAGCCCCAGCATTTT.

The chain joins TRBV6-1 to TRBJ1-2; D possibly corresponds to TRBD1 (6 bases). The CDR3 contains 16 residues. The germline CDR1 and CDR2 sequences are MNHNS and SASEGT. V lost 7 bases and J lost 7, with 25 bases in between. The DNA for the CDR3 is TGTGCCAGCATCAAGAATCCGGGGGCAATTCCCACTGGCTACACCTTC. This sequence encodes CASIKNPGAIPTGYTF.

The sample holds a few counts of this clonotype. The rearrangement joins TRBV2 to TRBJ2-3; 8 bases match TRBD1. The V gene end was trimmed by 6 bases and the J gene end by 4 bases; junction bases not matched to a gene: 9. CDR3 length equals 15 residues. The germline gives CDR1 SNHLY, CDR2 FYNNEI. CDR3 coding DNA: TGTGCCAGCAGGACCACAGGGGGAGTTGCAGATACGCAGTATTTT. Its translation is CASRTTGGVADTQYF. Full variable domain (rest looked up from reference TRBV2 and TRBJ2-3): EPEVTQTPSHQVTQMGQEVILRCVPISNHLYFYWYRQILGQKVEFLVSFYNNEISEKSEIFDDQFSVERPDGSNFTLKIRSTKLEDSAMYFCASRTTGGVADTQYFGPGTRLTVL.

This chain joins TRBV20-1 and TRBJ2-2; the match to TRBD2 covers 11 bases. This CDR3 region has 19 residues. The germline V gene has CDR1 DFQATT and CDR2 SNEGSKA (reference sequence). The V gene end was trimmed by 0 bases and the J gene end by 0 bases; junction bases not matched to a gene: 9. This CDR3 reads CSARDGGLAGGSNTGELFF. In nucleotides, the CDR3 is TGCAGTGCTAGAGATGGAGGGCTAGCGGGGGGTTCGAACACCGGGGAGCTGTTTTTT.

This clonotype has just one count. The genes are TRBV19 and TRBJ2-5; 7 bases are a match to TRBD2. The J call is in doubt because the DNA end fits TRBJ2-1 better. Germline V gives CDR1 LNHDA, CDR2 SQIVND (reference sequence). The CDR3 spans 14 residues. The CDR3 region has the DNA TGTGCCAGTAGTAGCGGGAGCTTGAACAATGAGCAGTTCTTC. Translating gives CASSSGSLNNEQFF.

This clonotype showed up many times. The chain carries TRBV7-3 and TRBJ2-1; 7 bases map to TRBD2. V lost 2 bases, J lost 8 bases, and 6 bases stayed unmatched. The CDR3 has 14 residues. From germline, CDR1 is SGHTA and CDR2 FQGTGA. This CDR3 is CASSLYLRGDEQFF. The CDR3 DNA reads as TGTGCCAGCAGCTTATATCTACGGGGGGATGAGCAGTTCTTC. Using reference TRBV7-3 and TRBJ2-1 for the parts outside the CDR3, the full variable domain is GAGVSQTPSNKVTEKGKYVELRCDPISGHTALYWYRQSLGQGPEFLIYFQGTGAADDSGLPNDRFFAVRPEGSVSTLKIQRTERGDSAVYLCASSLYLRGDEQFFGPGTRLTVL.

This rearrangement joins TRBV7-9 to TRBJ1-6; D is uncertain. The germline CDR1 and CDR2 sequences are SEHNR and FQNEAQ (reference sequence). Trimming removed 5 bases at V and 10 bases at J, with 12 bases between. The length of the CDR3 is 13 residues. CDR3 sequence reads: CASSLFPLSPLHF. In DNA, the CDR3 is TGTGCCAGCAGCCTTTTTCCCTTATCACCCCTCCACTTT.

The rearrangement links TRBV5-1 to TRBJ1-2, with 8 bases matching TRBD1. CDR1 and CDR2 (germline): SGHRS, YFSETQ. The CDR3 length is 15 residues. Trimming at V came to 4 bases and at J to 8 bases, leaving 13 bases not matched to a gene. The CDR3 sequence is CASSQQPSDRVGYTF. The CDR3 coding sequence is TGCGCCAGCAGCCAGCAGCCGTCGGACAGGGTCGGCTACACCTTC. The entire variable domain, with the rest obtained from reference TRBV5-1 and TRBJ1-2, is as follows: KAGVTQTPRYLIKTRGQQVTLSCSPISGHRSVSWYQQTPGQGLQFLFEYFSETQRNKGNFPGRFSGRQFSNSRSEMNVSTLELGDSALYLCASSQQPSDRVGYTFGSGTRLTVV.

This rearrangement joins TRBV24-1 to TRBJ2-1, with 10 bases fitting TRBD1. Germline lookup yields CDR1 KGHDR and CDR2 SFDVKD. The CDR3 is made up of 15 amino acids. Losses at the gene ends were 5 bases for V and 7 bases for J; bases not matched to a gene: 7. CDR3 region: CATSVTGTGDNEQFF. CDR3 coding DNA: TGTGCCACCAGTGTCACCGGGACAGGGGATAATGAGCAGTTCTTC.

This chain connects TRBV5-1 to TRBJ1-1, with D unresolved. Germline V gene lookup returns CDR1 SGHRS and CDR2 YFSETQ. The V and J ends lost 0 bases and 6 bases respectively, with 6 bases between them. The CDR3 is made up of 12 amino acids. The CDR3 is CASSLDGPEAFF. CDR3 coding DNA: TGCGCCAGCAGCTTGGACGGGCCTGAAGCTTTCTTT.

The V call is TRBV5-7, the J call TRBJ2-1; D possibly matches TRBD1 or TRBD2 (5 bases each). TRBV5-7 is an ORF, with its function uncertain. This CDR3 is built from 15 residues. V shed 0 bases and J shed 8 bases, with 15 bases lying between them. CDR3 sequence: CASSLDTRVGDEQFF. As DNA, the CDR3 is TGTGCCAGCAGCTTGGATACACGGGTGGGGGATGAGCAGTTCTTC.

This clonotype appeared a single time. The CDR3 sequence is CASSLGAGGLGNTIYF. For the CDR3, the DNA is TGCGCCAGCAGCTTGGGTGCAGGGGGTCTTGGAAACACCATATATTTT. The rearrangement uses TRBV5-1 and TRBJ1-3; the match to TRBD1 covers 7 bases. The CDR3 loop spans 16 amino acids. Germline V CDR1 and CDR2: SGHRS, YFSETQ. Germline trimming cut 0 bases from V and 3 bases from J; bases unmatched to any gene: 6.